Below, one T cell receptor beta chain is given with its context. Its specificity is unknown. The sample comes from a study of T cells after posttransplantation cyclophosphamide. Whole-study findings and limits: Recipient CMV seropositivity and CMV reactivation strongly tracked TRB clonality. Skin or GI-infiltrating T cells shared few TRB sequences with blood. Donor CD8+ memory clones often dominated recipient blood repertoires at later times.

CDR1 and CDR2 from the germline V gene are SGHNT and YYREEE (reference sequence). V shed 4 bases and J 6 bases; nucleotides not matched to a gene: 7. This CDR3 region has 15 residues. Controls had myeloablative marrow grafts with methotrexate and calcineurin inhibitor, sampled at 1 year. Sequencing was performed with immunoSEQ multiplex PCR; in TCRdb, only in-frame clones are kept and a portion is missing. This table holds over 15,000 clones, around 85% found once. The material sequenced was PBMCs, taken after allogeneic stem cell transplant with calcineurin inhibitor and methotrexate. V and J are TRBV5-4 and TRBJ2-2, with 9 bases aligning to TRBD2. This receptor was taken from a female patient younger than 35 who received an allogeneic stem cell transplant from an unrelated donor, was CMV-positive, and had acute and chronic GVHD. A share of the T cells may be of graft donor origin. The CDR3 nucleotides are TGTGCCAGCAGCCCATTAGCGGGAGAGCCCGGGGAGCTGTTTTTT. This translates into CASSPLAGEPGELFF.